The 28 T cell receptor beta chains below were found in one sample sequenced in a study of T cell repertoires in cytomegalovirus infection. MiXCR, run by TCRdb on the reads, gives a single entry per CDR3 protein. This sample has around 310,000 distinct CDR3 sequences, with around a sixth found just once. The sequenced sample was PBMCs. These receptors were obtained from a human donor in good health (CMV status not recorded). Some clones in this sample may be carry-over from other donors' samples.

The V gene is TRBV27, the J gene TRBJ1-1, with D tentatively TRBD1 (6 bases). Between the trimmed V and J ends, which lost 5 bases and 7 bases, there was a span of 14 bases. Germline CDR1 MNHEY, CDR2 SMNVEV (reference sequence). The CDR3 is made up of 13 amino acids. The CDR3 loop reads CASSKTGIFEAFF. The CDR3 DNA follows: TGTGCCAGCAGTAAGACAGGAATCTTTGAAGCTTTCTTT.

This clonotype came up a few times. The chain uses TRBV4-1 and TRBJ2-5; 7 nucleotides match TRBD2. V shed 1 base, J shed 6 bases, and the junction held 8 bases outside the gene matches. The CDR3 is made up of 15 amino acids. Germline lookup yields CDR1 MGHRA and CDR2 YSYEKL. CDR3 sequence (DNA): TGCGCCAGCAGCCAAGGACTAGCTTACGGGCAGACCCAGTACTTC. Protein sequence: CASSQGLAYGQTQYF.

The chain employs TRBV10-2 and TRBJ1-1; D unresolved. This CDR3 is 12 amino acids long. Germline assignment: CDR1 WSHSY and CDR2 SAAADI. Trimming pared 0 bases from V and 7 bases from J, leaving 6 bases between. For the CDR3, the DNA is TGCGCCAGCAGTGAGTCGGGTTTTGAAGCTTTCTTT. Protein product: CASSESGFEAFF.

The table lists this clonotype with a few counts. V is TRBV4-2 and J is TRBJ2-3; TRBD2 is a possible D gene (5 bases). CDR3 length: 15 residues. CDR1 and CDR2 from the germline V gene are LGHNA and YNFKEQ. The V and J ends lost 0 bases and 7 bases respectively, with 14 bases between them. CDR3 in amino acids: CASSQDRGYKNTQYF. Written as DNA, the CDR3 is TGTGCCAGCAGCCAAGATAGAGGGTATAAGAATACGCAGTATTTT.

This clonotype was found many times. This chain connects TRBV7-9 to TRBJ1-4; D is ambiguous. The CDR3 covers 14 residues. Trimming stripped 5 bases from V and 7 bases from J, with 14 bases between. The germline V gene encodes CDR1 SEHNR and CDR2 FQNEAQ (reference sequence). For the CDR3, the DNA is TGTGCCAGCAGCCAATCAGGAGGTTTTGAAAAACTGTTTTTT. This codes for CASSQSGGFEKLFF.

At least ten counts were recorded for this clonotype. The chain joins TRBV5-6 to TRBJ2-5, with TRBD2 matching over 7 bases. There are 13 residues in the CDR3. V shed 6 bases, J shed 4 bases, and the junction held 6 bases outside the gene matches. Looked up from germline, CDR1 is SGHDT and CDR2 is YYEEEE. The CDR3 DNA follows: TGTGCCAGCACCGAGCCGGGGGGAGAGACCCAGTACTTC. It is translated as CASTEPGGETQYF.

The chain has TRBV28 and TRBJ2-3; the match to TRBD1 covers 8 bases. The CDR3 is 17 residues long. J gave up 3 bases and V 3 bases, and 11 bases lay outside the gene matches. Germline assignment: CDR1 MDHEN and CDR2 SYDVKM. This CDR3 is CASSFPPPGQGTDTQYF. DNA of the CDR3: TGTGCCAGCAGTTTTCCCCCTCCCGGACAGGGAACAGATACGCAGTATTTT.

This clonotype was seen more than once but under ten times. The V call is TRBV27, the J call TRBJ2-7, with 7 bases that match TRBD1. Looked up from germline, CDR1 is MNHEY and CDR2 is SMNVEV (reference sequence). The CDR3 is 15 amino acids. V lost 5 bases, J lost 2 bases, and 9 bases stayed unmatched. The CDR3 sequence is CASSVTPGQTYEQYF. CDR3 DNA sequence: TGTGCCAGCAGTGTTACTCCGGGACAGACCTACGAGCAGTACTTC.

This clonotype was seen many times. V gene TRBV6-5 combines with J gene TRBJ1-5, with D tentatively TRBD1 (6 bases). Trimming left V 2 bases short and J 4 bases short, with 9 bases between. Germline V gene lookup returns CDR1 MNHEY and CDR2 SVGAGI. The CDR3 runs to 14 residues. CDR3 in amino acids: CASSYGGRNQPQHF. The CDR3 DNA follows: TGTGCCAGCAGTTACGGGGGCAGGAATCAGCCCCAGCATTTT.

This chain uses TRBV5-1 with TRBJ1-1; TRBD1 might be the D (6 bases). V gave up 0 bases and J gave up 0 bases, with 12 bases separating them. This CDR3 spans 16 amino acids. CDR1 and CDR2 from the germline V gene are SGHRS and YFSETQ. In DNA, the CDR3 is TGCGCCAGCAGCTTGGGACAGGTCCCGATGAACACTGAAGCTTTCTTT. Translated: CASSLGQVPMNTEAFF.

This clonotype appeared a few times. The gene calls are TRBV7-9 and TRBJ2-1, with TRBD2 as a possible D gene (7 bases). Trimming left V 0 bases short and J 7 bases short, with 13 bases between. Germline values: CDR1 SEHNR, CDR2 FQNEAQ (reference sequence). The CDR3 runs 15 residues. CDR3 DNA sequence: TGTGCCAGCAGCTTAGCGTGGGGGGGCCTAAATGAGCAGTTCTTC. Translated, it gives CASSLAWGGLNEQFF.

The rearrangement uses TRBV20-1 and TRBJ2-7; the match to TRBD1 covers 8 bases. The germline V gene has CDR1 DFQATT and CDR2 SNEGSKA (reference sequence). The V segment lost 3 bases and the J segment 2 bases; nucleotides outside the gene matches: 12. The CDR3 sequence is 16 residues long. The CDR3 coding sequence is TGCAGTGCTAGCCGCTGGGGGACAGGCAATACCTACGAGCAGTACTTC. Protein: CSASRWGTGNTYEQYF.

The CDR3 loop is CASSPGTGGTGANVLTF. The CDR3 coding sequence is TGTGCCAGCTCACCCGGGACAGGGGGCACAGGGGCCAACGTCCTGACTTTC. V and J are TRBV18 and TRBJ2-6, with 12 bases aligning to TRBD1. The CDR3 length is 17 residues. Germline V lookup: CDR1 KGHSH, CDR2 LQKENI. Unmatched junction bases numbered 4, after V lost 3 bases and J lost 4 bases.

The chain recombines TRBV28 with TRBJ1-2, with 9 nucleotides matching TRBD1. The V gene's germline CDR1 is MDHEN and CDR2 SYDVKM. With V trimmed by 5 bases and J by 2 bases, 6 bases remained unmatched. The CDR3 runs 15 residues. CDR3 nucleotides: TGTGCCAGCAGTGTTACAGGGGGCGGCAACTATGGCTACACCTTC. This encodes CASSVTGGGNYGYTF.

The chain couples TRBV7-8 to TRBJ1-3; D is undetermined. The CDR3 runs 14 residues. Germline CDR1 and CDR2: SGHVS and FQNEAQ. V was shortened by 1 base and J by 4 bases, with 8 bases between the two germline ends. Here the CDR3 reads CASSLDVFGNTIYF. In DNA form, the CDR3 reads TGTGCCAGCAGCTTAGACGTCTTCGGAAACACCATATATTTT. Full variable domain (rest looked up from reference TRBV7-8 and TRBJ1-3): GAGVSQSPRYKVAKRGQDVALRCDPISGHVSLFWYQQALGQGPEFLTYFQNEAQLDKSGLPSDRFFAERPEGSVSTLKIQRTQQEDSAVYLCASSLDVFGNTIYFGEGSWLTVV.

This clonotype was recorded at least ten times. The genes are TRBV7-6 and TRBJ2-3, with TRBD1 identical over 7 bases. Germline-derived CDR1 and CDR2 are SGHVS and FNYEAQ. The V segment lost 4 bases and the J segment 4 bases; nucleotides outside the gene matches: 11. CDR3 length: 16 residues. CDR3 amino acids: CASSSDPQTGADTQYF. The CDR3 DNA is TGTGCCAGCAGCTCGGATCCACAAACAGGGGCAGATACGCAGTATTTT.

This clonotype was counted only a few times. The V gene is TRBV28, the J gene TRBJ1-5; weak D call: TRBD1 (6 bases). The CDR3 totals 14 residues. V was cut by 3 bases and J by 4 bases, with 10 bases left in between. Germline V gene lookup returns CDR1 MDHEN and CDR2 SYDVKM. The chain's CDR3 is CASSLIQGNQPQHF. CDR3 nucleotide sequence: TGTGCCAGCAGTTTGATCCAGGGGAATCAGCCCCAGCATTTT.

This clonotype was recorded once. The chain carries TRBV9 and TRBJ2-5; D might be TRBD2 (7 bases). V was trimmed by 0 bases and J by 5 bases, leaving 14 bases between them. Germline CDR1 SGDLS, CDR2 YYNGEE. The CDR3 runs 15 residues. Written as DNA, the CDR3 is TGTGCCAGCAGCGTAGGGGGGGGGGCTCCTGAGACCCAGTACTTC. Its protein is CASSVGGGAPETQYF.

This clonotype was counted ten times or more. The rearrangement uses TRBV4-1 and TRBJ2-7, with a weak D call TRBD2 (7 bases). This CDR3 is 14 amino acids long. From germline, CDR1 is MGHRA and CDR2 YSYEKL. With 4 bases removed from V and 0 bases from J, the gap between germline ends came to 10 bases. The CDR3 region is CASSRAGASYEQYF. The CDR3 nucleotides read TGCGCCAGCAGCCGGGCGGGGGCCTCCTACGAGCAGTACTTC.

Regarding this clonotype: This clone may be a read error of a much larger clone one base away. The CDR3 coding sequence is TGTGCCAGCAGCGGACTGAACACTGAAGCTTTCTTT. Protein: CASSGLNTEAFF. The V call is TRBV12-3 or TRBV12-4, the J call TRBJ1-1; the D is unclear. V dropped 6 bases and J dropped 0 bases, with 5 bases sitting between them. CDR3 length: 12 amino acids.

This clonotype was found a few times. V is TRBV5-1 and J is TRBJ2-1; 8 positions agree with TRBD1. Trimming at V came to 5 bases and at J to 7 bases, leaving 23 bases not matched to a gene. CDR1 and CDR2 (germline): SGHRS, YFSETQ. The CDR3 consists of 19 residues. CDR3 amino acids: CASRLVWGQGAQESNEQFF. The DNA of the CDR3 is TGCGCCAGCAGACTTGTATGGGGCCAGGGGGCGCAGGAATCAAATGAGCAGTTCTTC. Drawing the rest from reference TRBV5-1 and TRBJ2-1, the complete variable domain is KAGVTQTPRYLIKTRGQQVTLSCSPISGHRSVSWYQQTPGQGLQFLFEYFSETQRNKGNFPGRFSGRQFSNSRSEMNVSTLELGDSALYLCASRLVWGQGAQESNEQFFGPGTRLTVL.

This clonotype has ten or more counts. The chain combines TRBV7-9 with TRBJ2-2, with D unclear. There are 13 residues in the CDR3. Germline V gene data show CDR1 as SEHNR and CDR2 as FQNEAQ (reference sequence). Trimming pared 5 bases from V and 8 bases from J, leaving 12 bases between. CDR3 residues: CASSGSGVGELFF. CDR3 nucleotide sequence: TGTGCCAGCAGCGGAAGTGGGGTAGGGGAGCTGTTTTTT.

This clonotype turned up a few times. The chain links TRBV18 to TRBJ2-5; the match to TRBD1 covers 7 bases. Germline V gives CDR1 KGHSH, CDR2 LQKENI. V lost 5 bases and J lost 1; bases outside the gene matches: 7. The CDR3 spans 15 residues. The CDR3 bases are TGTGCCAGCTCATCTGTAGGGGGCTTCCAAGAGACCCAGTACTTC. As protein: CASSSVGGFQETQYF.

V gene TRBV20-1 combines with J gene TRBJ2-7; 11 bases fit TRBD2. The length of the CDR3 is 17 residues. V lost 1 base and J lost 6; bases outside the gene matches: 14. CDR1 and CDR2 (germline): DFQATT, SNEGSKA (reference sequence). The CDR3 nucleotides are TGCAGTGCTAGAGCGAGGGGGGAGACTAGCGGGGACCGCGAGCAGTACTTC. Translation: CSARARGETSGDREQYF.

There are many counts of this clonotype. The genes are TRBV7-2 and TRBJ2-7; D might be TRBD1 (6 bases). Germline V CDR1 and CDR2: SGHTA, FQGNSA. Trimming shortened V by 5 bases and J by 6 bases, and 17 bases separated the two germline ends. This CDR3 is 14 amino acids long. The CDR3 nucleotides read TGTGCCAGCAGCCAGGGGTTTCGGCGACTCGAGCAGTACTTC. It yields the protein CASSQGFRRLEQYF.

This clonotype has a count of ten or more. The V gene is TRBV6-1, the J gene TRBJ1-1; D is possibly TRBD1 (6 bases). V dropped 7 bases and J dropped 1 base, with 16 bases sitting between them. CDR1 is MNHNS and CDR2 is SASEGT in the germline V gene. The CDR3 consists of 15 residues. The CDR3 nucleotides are TGTGCCAGCAACGTCCGGACAGTACCGAACACTGAAGCTTTCTTT. This codes for CASNVRTVPNTEAFF.

Ten or more counts support this clonotype. The V gene is TRBV28, the J gene TRBJ1-4, with 9 bases identical to TRBD1. CDR1 and CDR2 (germline): MDHEN, SYDVKM. The V gene end was trimmed by 6 bases and the J gene end by 2 bases; junction bases not matched to a gene: 4. This CDR3 has 15 residues. The CDR3 sequence is CASSSDRGTNEKLFF. In DNA, the CDR3 is TGTGCCAGCAGCTCCGACAGGGGGACTAATGAAAAACTGTTTTTT. Together with reference TRBV28 and TRBJ1-4, the CDR3 gives the full variable domain: DVKVTQSSRYLVKRTGEKVFLECVQDMDHENMFWYRQDPGLGLRLIYFSYDVKMKEKGDIPEGYSVSREKKERFSLILESASTNQTSMYLCASSSDRGTNEKLFFGSGTQLSVL.

There are many counts of this clonotype. The chain employs TRBV7-2 and TRBJ2-5; 9 bases are a match to TRBD2. The CDR3 is 17 residues long. After removal of 1 base from V and 1 base from J, the junction contained 7 bases not matched to a gene. Germline CDR1 SGHTA, CDR2 FQGNSA. The CDR3 bases are TGTGCCAGCAGCTTAGTCGGGGGGCGGGGGGGCCAAGAGACCCAGTACTTC. Its translation is CASSLVGGRGGQETQYF.